A single count supports the clone carrying this T cell receptor beta chain. Germline loops: CDR1 SGHRS, CDR2 YFSETQ. The V gene end was trimmed by 5 bases and the J gene end by 1 base; junction bases not matched to a gene: 7. The CDR3 spans 15 residues. Corrective surgery for congenital heart defects was being performed on the healthy Finnish infants who were the donors. Half of the eight donors gave about 0.5-1 mL blood during surgery. The record originates from a study of human thymus T cells. Repertoires were generated with immunoSEQ multiplex PCR, while TCRdb's copy carries only in-frame clones and drops some. The table shows 46,000 or so clones, with 95% occurring only once.

The material sequenced was blood. The source of this sequence is a girl younger than two with a congenital heart defect but otherwise immunologically healthy. The chain recombines TRBV5-1 with TRBJ2-7, with 9 nucleotides matching TRBD2. CDR3 bases: TGCGCCAGCAGTCAAGGACTAGCGCAATCCTACGAGCAGTACTTC. It specifies CASSQGLAQSYEQYF.